This T cell receptor beta chain was recorded in a study of shared clonotypes between healthy human individuals. Study processing details: ImmunoSEQ yielded junction-only sequences lacking quality scores, so filtering differed. Profiling relied on immunoSEQ multiplex PCR, and the TCRdb table lists in-frame clones only, not all of them. For V, J and clone size, that table is used; D and trimming come from the DNA. The sample carries around 2.1 million clones, under 97% recorded once. The V end was cut by 0 bases, the J end by 9 bases, with 18 bases between. The CDR3 sequence is 16 residues long. Germline V gene sequence: CDR1 ENHRY, CDR2 SYGVKD. Naive CD4+ cells were CD45RA-selected; the remaining cells were memory.

The V call is TRBV10-3, the J call TRBJ2-1; D possibly uses TRBD1 or TRBD2 (5 bases each). Material for sequencing was naive CD4+ T cells sorted from blood. Described subset: CD45RA+ positively selected. The TCR sequence derives from a man younger than 30 in good health. CDR3 amino acids: CAISESTRGPSREQFF. The CDR3 DNA is TGTGCCATCAGTGAGTCAACCCGGGGACCCTCTCGTGAGCAGTTCTTC.